This T cell receptor (beta chain) was identified in a study of shared clonotypes between healthy human individuals. The repertoire was sequenced with immunoSEQ multiplex PCR; TCRdb's copy has only in-frame clones and lacks some. The table has hundreds of thousands of clones, 90% to 97% seen once. The CDR3 totals 14 residues. Germline CDR1 and CDR2: SNHLY and FYNNEI. J lost 7 bases, V lost 7 bases, and 11 bases had no gene match. The material sequenced was naive CD4+ T cells sorted from blood. Subset given: CD45RA+ positively selected. This TCR was sampled from a woman aged 30 to 39 in good health. The gene calls are TRBV2 and TRBJ2-7; 9 bases align to TRBD1. The CDR3 region has the DNA TGTGCCAGCACTATGGGACAGGGAGAGTCGGAGCAGTACTTC. Its translation is CASTMGQGESEQYF.